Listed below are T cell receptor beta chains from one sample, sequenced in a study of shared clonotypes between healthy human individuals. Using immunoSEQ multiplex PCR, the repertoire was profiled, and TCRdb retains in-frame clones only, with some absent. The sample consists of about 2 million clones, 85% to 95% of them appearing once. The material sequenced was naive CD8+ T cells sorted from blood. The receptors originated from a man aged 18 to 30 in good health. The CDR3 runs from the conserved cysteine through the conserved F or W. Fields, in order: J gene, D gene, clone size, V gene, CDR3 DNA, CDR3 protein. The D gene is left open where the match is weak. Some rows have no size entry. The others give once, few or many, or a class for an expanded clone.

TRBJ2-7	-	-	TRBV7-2	TGTGCCAGCAGATTGGTCAGCCAAAGCTCCTACGAGCAGTACTTC	CASRLVSQSSYEQYF
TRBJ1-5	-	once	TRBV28	TGTGCCAGCAAGACCCACTGGAGACAGAAAGACAATCAGCCCCAGCATTTT	CASKTHWRQKDNQPQHF
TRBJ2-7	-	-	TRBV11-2	TGTGCCAGCAGCTTAGATTGGGGTTACGAGCAGTACTTC	CASSLDWGYEQYF
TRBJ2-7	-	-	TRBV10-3	TGTGCCATCAGTGAGGGGGGCCCGACCACCTACGAGCAGTACTTC	CAISEGGPTTYEQYF
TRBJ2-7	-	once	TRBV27	TGTGCCAGCAGTTCAACAGGACCCCCTCTCCACGAGCAGTACTTC	CASSSTGPPLHEQYF
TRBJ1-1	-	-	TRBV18	TGTGCCAGCTCACCGGGCAGGGAGATGAACACTGAAGCTTTCTTT	CASSPGREMNTEAFF
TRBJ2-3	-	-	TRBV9	TGTGCCAGCAGCGCGGGCGACTCGTTCGGGGATACGCAGTATTTT	CASSAGDSFGDTQYF
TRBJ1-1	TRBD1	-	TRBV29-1	TGCAGCGTTGGACAGGGAAAAACTGAAGCTTTCTTT	CSVGQGKTEAFF
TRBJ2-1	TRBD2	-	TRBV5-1	TGCGCCAGCAACCTCCGGGGGGATGAGCAGTTCTTC	CASNLRGDEQFF
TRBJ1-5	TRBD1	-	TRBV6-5	TGTGCCAGCAGCAACAGGGGGAGCAATCAGCCCCAGCATTTT	CASSNRGSNQPQHF
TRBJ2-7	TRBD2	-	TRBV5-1	TGCGCCAGCAGCTTGGGGACTAGCGGGACCCTAGGTTCGGGGTCCTACGAGCAGTACTTC	CASSLGTSGTLGSGSYEQYF
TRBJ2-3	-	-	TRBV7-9	TGTGCCAGCATGGACAGTAGCACAGATACGCAGTATTTT	CASMDSSTDTQYF
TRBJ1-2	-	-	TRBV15	TGTGCCACCAGCCGAGAAGCAGGGTCCTTAGACTATGGCTACACCTTC	CATSREAGSLDYGYTF
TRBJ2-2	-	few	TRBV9	TGTGCCAGCAGCGTAGAAGACACCGGGGAGCTGTTTTTT	CASSVEDTGELFF
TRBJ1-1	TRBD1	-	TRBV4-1	TGCGCCAGCAGCCAAGGAACAGGGGTGAGCACTGAAGCTTTCTTT	CASSQGTGVSTEAFF
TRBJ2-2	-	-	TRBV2	TGTGCCAGCAGTGCCACCGGGGAGCTGTTTTTT	CASSATGELFF
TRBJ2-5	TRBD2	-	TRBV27	TGTGCCAGCAGCCCCGTACTAGCGCCAGAGACCCAGTACTTC	CASSPVLAPETQYF
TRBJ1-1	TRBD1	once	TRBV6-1	TGTGCCAGCAGTCCCTCGGACAGGGTGGTCACTGAAGCTTTCTTT	CASSPSDRVVTEAFF
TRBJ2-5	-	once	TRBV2	TGTGCCAGCAGTGATGGGATTATGGAGACCCAGTACTTC	CASSDGIMETQYF
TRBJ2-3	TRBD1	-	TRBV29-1	TGCAGCGCCATTGCCAGGGGGCAAATAGGAGATACGCAGTATTTT	CSAIARGQIGDTQYF
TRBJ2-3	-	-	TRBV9	TGTGCCAGCAGCGTAAACTACTTCACCACGGATACGCAGTATTTT	CASSVNYFTTDTQYF
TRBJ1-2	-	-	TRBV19	TGTGCCACCTCCCCCCCGGGACACCACTATGGCTACACCTTC	CATSPPGHHYGYTF
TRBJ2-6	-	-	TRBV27	TGTGCCAGCACTACGGTTGGTGGGGCCAACGTCCTGACTTTC	CASTTVGGANVLTF
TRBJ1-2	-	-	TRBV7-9	TGTGCCAGCAGCCCACTCGACGGGGCAGATAAAGGCTATGGCTACACCTTC	CASSPLDGADKGYGYTF
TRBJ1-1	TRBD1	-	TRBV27	TGTGCCAGCAGTTCGACAGGGTCGGGCACTGAAGCTTTCTTT	CASSSTGSGTEAFF
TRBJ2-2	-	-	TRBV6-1	TGTGCCAGCAGTGACGTCGGGTTGGTTCGCAGGGGTCCGAACACCGGGGAGCTGTTTTTT	CASSDVGLVRRGPNTGELFF
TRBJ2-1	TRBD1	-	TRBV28	TGTGCCAGCAGTTTAATTGTCCCCTCCGGGACAGGGAGTGACAATGAGCAGTTCTTC	CASSLIVPSGTGSDNEQFF
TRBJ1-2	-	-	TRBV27	TGTGCCAGCAGTTTAACAGGGAATTGGGTCTATGGCTACACCTTC	CASSLTGNWVYGYTF
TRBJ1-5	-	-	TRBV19	TGTGCCAGTAGTACGGTTGCTGAGGGCCCGAATCAGCCCCAGCATTTT	CASSTVAEGPNQPQHF
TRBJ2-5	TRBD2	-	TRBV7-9	TGTGCCAGCAGCTTACCTTGGGTAGCGGGAGGAAGTGAGACCCAGTACTTC	CASSLPWVAGGSETQYF
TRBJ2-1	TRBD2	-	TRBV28	TGTGCCAGCAGGCAGACTAGCGGGGGGGCGTCGGCCTTTTACAATGAGCAGTTCTTC	CASRQTSGGASAFYNEQFF
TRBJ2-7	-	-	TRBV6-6	TGTGCCACCTCCCTAGGGCACGAGCAGTACTTC	CATSLGHEQYF
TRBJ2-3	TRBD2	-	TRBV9	TGTGCCAGCAGCGTAGATGGACTAGCTAGCACAGATACGCAGTATTTT	CASSVDGLASTDTQYF
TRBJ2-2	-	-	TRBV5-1	TGCGCCAGCAGCCCACATATGGCGGGGCTAAACACCGGGGAGCTGTTTTTT	CASSPHMAGLNTGELFF
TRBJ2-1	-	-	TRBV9	TGTGCCAGCAGCGTAAGGTACAATGAGCAGTTCTTC	CASSVRYNEQFF
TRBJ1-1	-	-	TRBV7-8	TGTGCCAGCAGCTTGTCAGGGATGAACACTGAAGCTTTCTTT	CASSLSGMNTEAFF
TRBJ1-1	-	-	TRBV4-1	TGCGCCAGCAGCCAAGTATTGGGCACCCTGAACACTGAAGCTTTCTTT	CASSQVLGTLNTEAFF